The source of this T cell receptor (beta chain) is a study of T cells in Graves' hyperthyroidism and ophthalmopathy. TCR beta CDR3 sequences were amplified from RNA transcripts. TCR CDR3 regions were first amplified by RT-PCR with HTBI primers. One entry per CDR3 protein results from TCRdb running MiXCR on the multiplex PCR reads. The repertoire holds 600,000 to 700,000 distinct CDR3 sequences, with roughly 45% as singletons. Trimming removed 8 bases from V and 4 bases from J; junction bases left unmatched: 6. Germline CDR1 reads SQVTM; CDR2 reads ANQGSEA. The CDR3 consists of 12 residues. This TCR was recovered from an adult man with Graves' disease, either hyperthyroidism or ophthalmopathy (not recorded which). The sample consisted of peripheral blood or thyroid tissue (not recorded which). The J gene is TRBJ1-1, the V gene TRBV29-1; 8 positions agree with TRBD1. The CDR3 spells CSRGQGATEAFF. The CDR3 nucleotides read TGCAGCAGAGGACAGGGAGCCACTGAAGCTTTCTTT.